This TCR beta chain was observed in a study of coeliac disease. The study, taken as a whole, reports: According to the authors, this method cannot detect gliadin-specific T cells in an unbiased way.

There are a few counts of this clone. Its specificity is unknown. Each fraction contributed one roughly 500,000-cell aliquot for sequencing. This table comes from immunoSEQ multiplex PCR, and its TCRdb copy is limited to in-frame clones, with some not included. The sample carries around 2,200 clones, roughly two thirds recorded once. The CDR3 is made up of 15 amino acids. The germline V gene has CDR1 SNHLY and CDR2 FYNNEI. With 8 bases clipped from V and 4 bases from J, the junction kept 8 bases outside the gene matches. This chain connects TRBV2 to TRBJ2-1; 10 bases align to TRBD2. This receptor was taken from a woman aged 50 to 60 with celiac disease on a gluten-free diet. The sample was lamina propria lymphocytes from the gut. Here the CDR3 reads CASGLAGAYYNEQFF. The DNA of the CDR3 is TGTGCCAGCGGTCTAGCGGGGGCCTATTACAATGAGCAGTTCTTC.